This T cell receptor beta chain comes out of a study of blood T cell repertoires in COVID-19. Germline CDR1 and CDR2: DFQATT and SNEGSKA (reference sequence). This CDR3 comprises 13 residues. V lost 3 bases and J 5 bases, leaving 13 bases between the germline ends. The table lists this clone with a few counts. Produced via immunoSEQ multiplex PCR; TCRdb's table is partial and in-frame only. There are a few hundred thousand clones in the sample; around 80% occur only once, and roughly 21% lies in the top ten. The source material was peripheral blood. The chain joins TRBV20-1 to TRBJ2-5; the D gene is possibly TRBD1 (6 bases). The source is a man younger than 40 with active or convalescent COVID-19. Here the CDR3 reads CSASGHREETQYF. CDR3 coding DNA: TGCAGTGCTAGTGGCCACAGGGAGGAGACCCAGTACTTC.